A selection of T cell receptor beta chains follows, all from one sample in a study of shared clonotypes between healthy human individuals. Produced via immunoSEQ multiplex PCR; TCRdb's table is partial and in-frame only. The profile shows more than 1,200,000 clones, around 98.5% of them singletons. Sequences were obtained from naive CD4+ T cells sorted from blood. The receptors were gathered from a man younger than 45 in good health. Each CDR3 is given without its conserved first and last residue. Each record gives: D gene, J gene, V gene, CDR3 protein. D genes are given only for firm matches.

TRBD1 | TRBJ1-5 | TRBV7-6 | ASSEGAGQPQH
NA | TRBJ1-1 | TRBV5-3 | ARSLGMITEAF
TRBD2 | TRBJ2-7 | TRBV5-1 | ASSRSSSGTYEQY
NA | TRBJ1-4 | TRBV11-1 | ASSLSRAAMDEKLF
TRBD1 | TRBJ2-7 | TRBV18 | ASSRDRALSYEQY
NA | TRBJ2-5 | TRBV7-8 | ASRRIGTLTQETQY
NA | TRBJ1-5 | TRBV5-1 | ASSLGTGDNQPQH
TRBD1 | TRBJ2-2 | TRBV28 | ASSSWDSNTGELF
TRBD1 | TRBJ1-1 | TRBV7-9 | ASSLGQGSEAF
NA | TRBJ2-5 | TRBV7-9 | ASRAGPGELQETQY
NA | TRBJ2-2 | TRBV5-1 | ASSLLDPTHTGELF
TRBD2 | TRBJ2-1 | TRBV2 | ASSSLAGGYNEQF
NA | TRBJ2-3 | TRBV5-1 | ASSLGQNTQY
TRBD2 | TRBJ2-3 | TRBV11-2 | ASSLEVSGATDTQY
TRBD1 | TRBJ1-1 | TRBV25-1 | ASSGSGGRGNTEAF
TRBD1 | TRBJ1-1 | TRBV28 | ASSSLTGGAEAF
NA | TRBJ2-1 | TRBV19 | ASSIARELQF